This T cell receptor (beta chain) originates from a study of blood T cells in healthy people across ages. Germline CDR1 and CDR2: DFQATT and SNEGSKA (reference sequence). The CDR3 has 15 amino acids. V was shortened by 6 bases and J by 2 bases, with 16 bases between the two germline ends. A sample-barcoded 5' primer and a J-beta primer mix were used in a second PCR of roughly 6 to 12 cycles. A tag from a template-switch adaptor with 12 random nucleotides marked each cDNA molecule. TCRdb recomputed calls from the 5' RACE reads with MiXCR, one row per CDR3 protein. Found here are hundreds of thousands of distinct CDR3 sequences, roughly 49% of them singletons; the top ten hold 30% to 40%. This clonotype was seen only a few times.

Sample: blood. This TCR was recovered from a woman between 55 and 75 years old in good health. This sequence joins TRBV20-1 and TRBJ2-2; D possibly corresponds to TRBD1 (6 bases). DNA of the CDR3: TGCAGTGCGGAGTGGCGCAGGGGCAACACCGGGGAGCTGTTTTTT. As protein: CSAEWRRGNTGELFF.